The 8 T cell receptor beta chains given below trace back to one sample, sequenced in a study of monozygotic twins with inflammatory bowel disease. TCRdb reprocessed the 5' RACE reads and reports one entry per CDR3 protein, with no DNA. This sample carries about 330,000 distinct CDR3 sequences, with roughly 2% going to the ten biggest clones. The material sequenced was blood. These receptors were obtained from a human donor with ulcerative colitis or Crohn's disease, or a healthy co-twin of an affected twin (not recorded which).

V usage is TRBV11-1 and J usage is TRBJ2-7; without DNA, the TCRdb call of TRBD1 cannot be checked. CDR3 length: 18 residues. CDR1 SGHAT and CDR2 FQDESV come from the germline V gene (reference sequence). This chain's CDR3 is CASSSTLTRGQGSYEPYF.

The J gene is TRBJ2-7, the V gene TRBV10-3; the D gene TCRdb calls, TRBD1, cannot be checked with no DNA. The CDR3 has 15 amino acids. CDR1 and CDR2 (germline): ENHRY, SYGVKD. The CDR3 is CAISETGVNSYEQYF.

V is TRBV29-1 and J is TRBJ2-1; TCRdb's D call of TRBD1 is untestable without DNA. Germline assignment: CDR1 SQVTM and CDR2 ANQGSEA. The CDR3 is 14 amino acids. This CDR3 reads CSVPSSGRIYEQFF.

The chain recombines TRBV5-4 with TRBJ2-2; with no DNA, the TCRdb D assignment of TRBD1 cannot be verified. CDR3 length: 15 amino acids. Germline V gene data show CDR1 as SGHNT and CDR2 as YYREEE (reference sequence). CDR3 amino acids: CASSRWGADTGELFF.

The J gene is TRBJ2-7, the V gene TRBV6-2 or TRBV6-3; as DNA is missing, the TRBD1 call by TCRdb cannot be tested. Germline V gives CDR1 MNHEY, CDR2 SVGEGT. This CDR3 has 15 residues. The CDR3 loop reads CASSATGAPSYEQYF.

The V gene is TRBV20-1, the J gene TRBJ2-1. The CDR3 covers 14 residues. In germline, CDR1 is DFQATT, CDR2 SNEGSKA (reference sequence). CDR3 amino acids: CSARVLSANNEQFF.

The chain joins TRBV18 to TRBJ1-1; the TCRdb call, TRBD1, lacks DNA for checking. CDR3 length equals 15 residues. From germline, CDR1 is KGHSH and CDR2 LQKENI. CDR3: CASSRDTGFGSEAFF.

The rearrangement links TRBV3-1 to TRBJ2-1; no DNA is available, so the TRBD1 call from TCRdb remains unchecked. In germline, CDR1 is LGHDT, CDR2 YNNKEL (reference sequence). This CDR3 is built from 14 residues. CDR3 sequence reads: CASSPGPGSSEQFF.